These T cell receptor beta chains were read from a single sample in a study of cytomegalovirus exposure and HLA in healthy donors. Profiled with immunoSEQ multiplex PCR; TCRdb holds only in-frame clones, not every one. The sample includes about 280,000 clones, 85% to 90% of them seen just once. The sample taken for sequencing was PBMCs. These receptors were taken from a woman aged 18-29 years in good health and CMV-seronegative. The CDR3 runs from the conserved cysteine through the conserved F or W. Fields, in order: D gene, clone size, J gene, V gene, CDR3 DNA, CDR3 protein. The D gene is left open where the match is weak. Size values are once, few and many counts, or a class for expanded clones, and some rows have none.

d_call: NA
clone_size: NA
j_call: TRBJ2-5
v_call: TRBV29-1
cdr3_nt: TGCAGCGTTGACCCCACGGACAGTCAGGGGCTACAAGAGACCCAGTACTTC
cdr3_aa: CSVDPTDSQGLQETQYF

d_call: NA
clone_size: NA
j_call: TRBJ2-7
v_call: TRBV27
cdr3_nt: TGTGCCAGCAGATACCAACTAAGTAGCGAGCAGTACTTC
cdr3_aa: CASRYQLSSEQYF

d_call: NA
clone_size: NA
j_call: TRBJ1-2
v_call: TRBV19
cdr3_nt: TGTGCCAGTAGTATTCCCCCACGGGGCTACACCTTC
cdr3_aa: CASSIPPRGYTF

d_call: NA
clone_size: NA
j_call: TRBJ1-1
v_call: TRBV19
cdr3_nt: TGTGCCAGTAGTATGCCTAGTCAGGGATGGGACACTGAAGCTTTCTTT
cdr3_aa: CASSMPSQGWDTEAFF

d_call: NA
clone_size: NA
j_call: TRBJ2-5
v_call: TRBV2
cdr3_nt: TGTGCCAGCGGGCAATTAGGTTGGGAGACCCAGTACTTC
cdr3_aa: CASGQLGWETQYF

d_call: NA
clone_size: once
j_call: TRBJ2-7
v_call: TRBV6-5
cdr3_nt: TGTGCCAGCAGTTACTCGACCGGGGGTAGGGTAGACGAGCAGTACTTC
cdr3_aa: CASSYSTGGRVDEQYF

d_call: NA
clone_size: NA
j_call: TRBJ2-1
v_call: TRBV5-5
cdr3_nt: TGTGCCAGCAGCCCTGAGCAGGGCGAGAATGAGCAGTTCTTC
cdr3_aa: CASSPEQGENEQFF

d_call: NA
clone_size: NA
j_call: TRBJ2-1
v_call: TRBV5-1
cdr3_nt: TGCGCCAGCAGCTTCAACGGACTAGGGGGTTACAATGAGCAGTTCTTC
cdr3_aa: CASSFNGLGGYNEQFF

d_call: TRBD1
clone_size: NA
j_call: TRBJ1-1
v_call: TRBV4-1
cdr3_nt: TGCGCCAGCAGCCATGGCCAGGGGGCTAGGACTGAAGCTTTCTTT
cdr3_aa: CASSHGQGARTEAFF

d_call: NA
clone_size: NA
j_call: TRBJ1-6
v_call: TRBV2
cdr3_nt: TGTGCCAACACCAAGGACGGGAGTATTAATTCACCCCTCCACTTT
cdr3_aa: CANTKDGSINSPLHF

d_call: TRBD2
clone_size: once
j_call: TRBJ2-5
v_call: TRBV27
cdr3_nt: TGTGCCAGCAGTTTAGACGGGGGGGAGACCCAGTACTTC
cdr3_aa: CASSLDGGETQYF